This T cell receptor beta chain is from a study of T cells after posttransplantation cyclophosphamide. Study findings and constraints: Donor CD8+ memory clones often dominated recipient blood repertoires at later times. Blood and skin or GI T cell repertoires showed limited TRB overlap. Recipient CMV seropositivity and CMV reactivation strongly tracked TRB clonality.

Per the germline V gene, CDR1 is PRHDT and CDR2 is FYEKMQ (reference sequence). Trimming took off 1 base at V and 3 bases at J, with 9 bases between the two ends. There are 14 residues in the CDR3. The data were produced by immunoSEQ multiplex PCR, yet TCRdb's version contains in-frame clones alone and is incomplete. The table lists around 4,800 clones, about 72% of them singletons. With respect to this clone: The antigen remains unidentified.

Treatment was busulfan-fludarabine conditioning, a marrow graft, and cyclophosphamide on days +3 and +4. Here the sequenced sample was PBMCs, taken 362 days after allogeneic stem cell transplant with posttransplant cyclophosphamide. This clonotype was sampled from a male patient over 55 who received an allogeneic stem cell transplant from an unrelated donor, was CMV-positive, and had acute GVHD only. Some T cells may be provided by the graft donor. V and J are TRBV13 and TRBJ1-1, with a weak D call TRBD1 (6 bases). The chain's CDR3 is CASSLARGDTEAFF. The CDR3 bases are TGTGCCAGCAGCTTAGCCAGGGGAGACACTGAAGCTTTCTTT.